Each of the 21 T cell receptor beta chains below was sequenced from the same sample in a study of breast tumors, draining lymph nodes, adjacent tissues. Using its own MiXCR run on the multiplex PCR reads, TCRdb lists one record per CDR3 protein. The sample yields roughly 16,000 distinct CDR3 sequences, around 50% seen once. The sequenced sample consisted of tumor-adjacent breast tissue. These receptor sequences come from a female donor with breast cancer. Some clones in this sample may be carry-over from other donors' samples.

Notes on this clonotype: One end of the junction varies from germline; a read error may be responsible. The chain couples TRBV6-5 to TRBJ2-5; D tentatively reads TRBD1 or TRBD2 (6 bases each). The CDR3 is made up of 13 amino acids. CDR1 is MNHEY, CDR2 SVGAGI, per germline. The DNA of the CDR3 is TGTCCCAGCAGCACAGGGTTACGGGAGACCCGGTACTTC. It codes for CPSSTGLRETRYF.

This clonotype has at least ten counts. The V call is TRBV4-1, the J call TRBJ2-1; 11 nucleotides align to TRBD2. V was clipped by 4 bases and J by 4 bases; unmatched bases: 3. The CDR3 runs to 15 residues. Per the germline V gene, CDR1 is MGHRA and CDR2 is YSYEKL. The CDR3 DNA sequence: TGCGCCAGCAGCCTGCGACTAGCGGGGTACAATGAGCAGTTCTTC. Translation gives CASSLRLAGYNEQFF.

By its share, this clonotype is medium-sized. This chain uses TRBV7-2 with TRBJ2-1, with unresolved D. Trimming took 2 bases from V and 9 from J, leaving 17 bases between them. Germline V gives CDR1 SGHTA, CDR2 FQGNSA. The CDR3 spans 15 residues. The CDR3 DNA follows: TGTGCCAGCAGCTTAATCGTCGCTGGTGGCGGTGAGCAGTTCTTC. It translates to CASSLIVAGGGEQFF.

The V call is TRBV7-9, the J call TRBJ2-7; TRBD1 matches at 7 bases. Germline values: CDR1 SEHNR, CDR2 FQNEAQ (reference sequence). Trimming cost V 6 bases and J 2 bases; bases outside gene matches: 7. The CDR3 length is 14 residues. The CDR3 reads CASSTAGTAYEQYF. CDR3 DNA: TGTGCCAGCAGTACGGCCGGGACAGCCTACGAGCAGTACTTC.

This sequence joins TRBV29-1 and TRBJ2-5, with 7 bases lining up with TRBD2. After removal of 6 bases from V and 0 bases from J, the junction contained 13 bases not matched to a gene. The CDR3 runs 16 residues. CDR1 is SQVTM and CDR2 is ANQGSEA in the germline V gene. In nucleotides, the CDR3 is TGCAGCGTGAACAGGAAGGCAGCGGGGTACCAAGAGACCCAGTACTTC. This sequence encodes CSVNRKAAGYQETQYF.

The sample holds many counts of this clonotype. Since a much larger clone is just one base distant, this may be a read error. The rearrangement uses TRBV7-9 and TRBJ2-5; 11 nucleotides line up with TRBD2. There are 17 residues in the CDR3. Per the germline V gene, CDR1 is SEHNR and CDR2 is FQNEAQ (reference sequence). CDR3 sequence (DNA): TGTGCCAGCAGCGCCGACCTAGCGGGAGGAGTAGGAGAGCCCCAGTACTTC. Translation: CASSADLAGGVGEPQYF.

The genes are TRBV29-1 and TRBJ2-5; 9 bases match TRBD2. Germline loops: CDR1 SQVTM, CDR2 ANQGSEA. CDR3 length: 13 amino acids. After removal of 7 bases from V and 1 base from J, the junction contained 4 bases not matched to a gene. The CDR3 DNA reads as TGCAGCGCTCAGACTAGCGGCCAAGAGACCCAGTACTTC. Encoded protein: CSAQTSGQETQYF. The entire variable domain, with the rest obtained from reference TRBV29-1 and TRBJ2-5, is as follows: SAVISQKPSRDICQRGTSLTIQCQVDSQVTMMFWYRQQPGQSLTLIATANQGSEATYESGFVIDKFPISRPNLTFSTLTVSNMSPEDSSIYLCSAQTSGQETQYFGPGTRLLVL.

This clonotype was recorded at least ten times. The rearrangement uses TRBV6-1 and TRBJ2-4, with a tentative D call TRBD2 (6 bases). Per the germline V gene, CDR1 is MNHNS and CDR2 is SASEGT. V shed 4 bases and J shed 5 bases, with 9 bases lying between them. The CDR3 contains 13 residues. In DNA, the CDR3 is TGTGCCAGCAGTGGGGACTTACAAAACATTCAGTACTTC. Protein sequence: CASSGDLQNIQYF.

The chain employs TRBV4-1 and TRBJ1-1, with D possibly matching TRBD1 (5 bases). Germline values: CDR1 MGHRA, CDR2 YSYEKL. The V end was cut by 1 base, the J end by 2 bases, with 11 bases between. This CDR3 region has 15 residues. The DNA for the CDR3 is TGCGCCAGCAGCCAAGCCGCGGGGGGAAACACTGAAGCTTTCTTT. Amino acids: CASSQAAGGNTEAFF.

The V and J genes are TRBV25-1 and TRBJ2-1, with no clear D. The germline V gene encodes CDR1 MGHDK and CDR2 SYGVNS. V was shortened by 6 bases and J by 6 bases, with 18 bases between the two germline ends. The CDR3 runs to 15 residues. The CDR3 loop is CASSFGLPMSNEQFF. DNA of the CDR3: TGTGCCAGCAGCTTCGGCCTACCTATGAGCAATGAGCAGTTCTTC.

This clonotype was counted once. This sequence joins TRBV12-3 or TRBV12-4 and TRBJ1-4; no clear D. The CDR3 is 17 residues long. V was pared by 4 bases and J by 0 bases, with 15 bases between. The DNA of the CDR3 is TGTGCCAGCAGTTACGGATATGGCTACACAACTAATGAAAAACTGTTTTTT. Translating gives CASSYGYGYTTNEKLFF.

This clonotype was observed at least ten times. The chain recombines TRBV19 with TRBJ1-4; D perhaps matches TRBD1 (5 bases). Trimming cost V 8 bases and J 3 bases, with 13 bases left between them. The germline gives CDR1 LNHDA, CDR2 SQIVND (reference sequence). The CDR3 is 14 amino acids. CDR3 in amino acids: CASRSRGANEKLFF. CDR3 DNA sequence: TGTGCCAGTCGATCCCGGGGGGCTAATGAAAAACTGTTTTTT.

This clonotype was seen a handful of times. The chain employs TRBV2 and TRBJ2-5; D is ambiguous. CDR1 and CDR2 from the germline V gene are SNHLY and FYNNEI. The V and J ends lost 7 bases and 5 bases respectively, with 17 bases between them. This CDR3 has 14 residues. The DNA for the CDR3 is TGTGCCAGCAATTGGAGCTCGGAAGCGGAGACCCAGTACTTC. Translated: CASNWSSEAETQYF. Full variable domain (outside the CDR3, taken from reference TRBV2 and TRBJ2-5): EPEVTQTPSHQVTQMGQEVILRCVPISNHLYFYWYRQILGQKVEFLVSFYNNEISEKSEIFDDQFSVERPDGSNFTLKIRSTKLEDSAMYFCASNWSSEAETQYFGPGTRLLVL.

This clonotype was recorded at least ten times. This rearrangement joins TRBV28 to TRBJ1-2; 8 nucleotides match TRBD1. V was clipped by 4 bases and J by 0 bases; unmatched bases: 13. The CDR3 has 18 residues. In germline, CDR1 is MDHEN, CDR2 SYDVKM. CDR3 residues: CASSSPGTGQWANYGYTF. The CDR3 coding sequence is TGTGCCAGCAGTTCGCCCGGGACAGGACAATGGGCTAACTATGGCTACACCTTC.

The chain uses TRBV12-5 and TRBJ2-3; maybe TRBD1 (5 bases). V gave up 3 bases and J gave up 3 bases, with 7 bases separating them. The CDR3 has 13 residues. The V gene's germline CDR1 is LGHNT and CDR2 FRNRAP. The CDR3 region is CASGFQGTDTQYF. DNA for the CDR3: TGTGCTAGTGGTTTCCAGGGAACAGATACGCAGTATTTT.

This clonotype was observed a few times. The chain joins TRBV29-1 to TRBJ2-5; no definite D call. The CDR3 runs to 14 residues. The ends were cut back, 5 bases at V and 0 bases at J, with 13 bases in the middle. Germline loops: CDR1 SQVTM, CDR2 ANQGSEA. The chain's CDR3 is CSVPETLYQETQYF. The CDR3 DNA sequence: TGCAGCGTTCCGGAGACCTTGTACCAAGAGACCCAGTACTTC.

This chain connects TRBV11-3 to TRBJ2-3; no definite D call. There are 14 residues in the CDR3. Germline V lookup: CDR1 SGHNT, CDR2 YENEEA. V dropped 1 base and J dropped 11 bases, with 16 bases sitting between them. The CDR3: CASSLGRVFDEQYF. The DNA for the CDR3 is TGTGCCAGCAGCTTAGGACGGGTATTTGATGAGCAGTATTTT.

The rearrangement links TRBV19 to TRBJ1-1; D call uncertain. CDR1 and CDR2 (germline): LNHDA, SQIVND (reference sequence). V gave up 4 bases and J gave up 7 bases, with 10 bases separating them. The CDR3 runs 12 residues. The CDR3 DNA sequence: TGTGCCAGTAGTAATAGCGGGAGTGAAGCTTTCTTT. Its translation: CASSNSGSEAFF.

The chain recombines TRBV6-2 or TRBV6-3 with TRBJ1-1; perhaps TRBD1 as D (5 bases). The CDR3 length is 17 residues. V was shortened by 2 bases and J by 1 base, with 17 bases between the two germline ends. Germline CDR1 is MNHEY and CDR2 is SVGEGT. DNA for the CDR3: TGTGCCAGCAGTTACATCATAGGTGGGACCTCGAACACTGAAGCTTTCTTT. It yields the protein CASSYIIGGTSNTEAFF.

The genes are TRBV29-1 and TRBJ1-2; 9 nucleotides match TRBD1. Germline values: CDR1 SQVTM, CDR2 ANQGSEA. The CDR3 length is 13 residues. The junction had 5 bases not matched to a gene; V was cut back by 6 bases and J by 3 bases. The DNA of the CDR3 is TGCAGCGTAAGAGACAGGGGGTACTATGGCTACACCTTC. Its protein product is CSVRDRGYYGYTF. The full variable domain, in which reference TRBV29-1 and TRBJ1-2 provide the parts outside the CDR3, is SAVISQKPSRDICQRGTSLTIQCQVDSQVTMMFWYRQQPGQSLTLIATANQGSEATYESGFVIDKFPISRPNLTFSTLTVSNMSPEDSSIYLCSVRDRGYYGYTFGSGTRLTVV.

This clonotype was recorded many times. V usage is TRBV6-2 or TRBV6-3 and J usage is TRBJ2-1, with 12 bases fitting TRBD2. Germline assignment: CDR1 MNHEY and CDR2 SVGEGT. Trimming removed 5 bases from V and 5 bases from J; junction bases left unmatched: 10. The CDR3 runs 17 residues. The CDR3 DNA is TGTGCCAGCAGTCACGCGCTAGCGGGAGGGCACGACAATGAGCAGTTCTTC. It codes for CASSHALAGGHDNEQFF.